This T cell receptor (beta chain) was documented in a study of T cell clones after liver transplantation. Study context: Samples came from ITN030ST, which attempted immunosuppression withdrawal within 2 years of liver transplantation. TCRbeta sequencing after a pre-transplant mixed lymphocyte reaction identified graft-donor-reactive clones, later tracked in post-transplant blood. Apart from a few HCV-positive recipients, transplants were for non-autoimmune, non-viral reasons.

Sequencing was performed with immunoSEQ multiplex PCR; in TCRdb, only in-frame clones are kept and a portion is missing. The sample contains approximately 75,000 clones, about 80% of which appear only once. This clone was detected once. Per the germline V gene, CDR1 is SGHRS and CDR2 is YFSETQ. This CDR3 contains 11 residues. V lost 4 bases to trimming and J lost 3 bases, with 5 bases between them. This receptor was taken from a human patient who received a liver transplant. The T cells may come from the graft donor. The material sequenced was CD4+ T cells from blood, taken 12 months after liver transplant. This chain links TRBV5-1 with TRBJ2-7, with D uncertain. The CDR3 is CASSQNYEQYF. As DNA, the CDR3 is TGCGCCAGCAGCCAGAACTACGAGCAGTACTTC.